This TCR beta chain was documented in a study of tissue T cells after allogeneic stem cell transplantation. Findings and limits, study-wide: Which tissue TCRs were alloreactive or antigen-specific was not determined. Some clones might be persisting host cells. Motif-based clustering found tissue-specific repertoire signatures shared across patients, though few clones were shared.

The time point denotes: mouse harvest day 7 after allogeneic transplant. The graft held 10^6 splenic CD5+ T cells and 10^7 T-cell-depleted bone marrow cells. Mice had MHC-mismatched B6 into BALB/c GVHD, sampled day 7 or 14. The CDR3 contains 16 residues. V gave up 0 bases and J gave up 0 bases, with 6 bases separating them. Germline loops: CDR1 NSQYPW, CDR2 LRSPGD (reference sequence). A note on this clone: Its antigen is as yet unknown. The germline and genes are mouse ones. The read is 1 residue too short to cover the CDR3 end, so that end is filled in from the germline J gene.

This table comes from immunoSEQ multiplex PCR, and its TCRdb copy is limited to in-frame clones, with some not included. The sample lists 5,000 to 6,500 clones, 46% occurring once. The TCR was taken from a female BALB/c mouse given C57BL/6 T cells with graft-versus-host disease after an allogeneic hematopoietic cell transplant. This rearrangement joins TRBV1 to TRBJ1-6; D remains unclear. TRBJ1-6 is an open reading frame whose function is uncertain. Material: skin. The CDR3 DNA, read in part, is TGCACCTGCAGTGCAGATCAGGATTCCTATAATTCGCCCCTCTAC. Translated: CTCSADQDSYNSPLY. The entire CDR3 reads CTCSADQDSYNSPLYF.